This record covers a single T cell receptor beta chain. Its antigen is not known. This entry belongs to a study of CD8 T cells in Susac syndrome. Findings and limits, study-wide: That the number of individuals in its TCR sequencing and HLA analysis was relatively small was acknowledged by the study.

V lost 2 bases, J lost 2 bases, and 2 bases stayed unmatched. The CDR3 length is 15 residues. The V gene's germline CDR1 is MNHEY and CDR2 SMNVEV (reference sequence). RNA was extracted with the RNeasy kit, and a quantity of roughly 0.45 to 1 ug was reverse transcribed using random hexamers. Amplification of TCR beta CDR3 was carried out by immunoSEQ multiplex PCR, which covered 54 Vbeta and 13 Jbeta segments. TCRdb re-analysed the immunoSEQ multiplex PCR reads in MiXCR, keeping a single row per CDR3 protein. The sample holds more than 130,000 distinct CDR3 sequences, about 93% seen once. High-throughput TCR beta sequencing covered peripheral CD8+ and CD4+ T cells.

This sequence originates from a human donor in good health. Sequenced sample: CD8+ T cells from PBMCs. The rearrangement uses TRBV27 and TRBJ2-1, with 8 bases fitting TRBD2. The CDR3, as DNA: TGTGCCAGCAGTTTACTGCGGGAGGCCTACAATGAGCAGTTCTTC. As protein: CASSLLREAYNEQFF.